The 22 T cell receptor beta chains in this list originate from one sample, sequenced in a study of Graves' ophthalmopathy and Graves' hyperthyroidism. The authors amplified TCR beta CDR3 regions from RNA transcripts. A first-round RT-PCR used HTBI primers, followed by a second-round multiplex PCR. Using its own MiXCR run on the multiplex PCR reads, TCRdb lists one record per CDR3 protein. The sample consists of about 220,000 distinct CDR3 sequences, approximately 21% of them appearing once. Source material: peripheral blood. Source of these receptors: a woman aged 50 to 65 with Graves' ophthalmopathy.

This clonotype was detected many times. The chain joins TRBV6-5 to TRBJ2-7; TRBD1 might be the D (6 bases). The CDR3 extends over 14 amino acids. In germline, CDR1 is MNHEY, CDR2 SVGAGI. This CDR3 is CASSYGPGHGERYV. The DNA of the CDR3 is TGTGCCAGCAGTTATGGCCCGGGACACGGCGAGCGGTACGTC.

This chain uses TRBV6-2 or TRBV6-3 with TRBJ1-1; no clear D gene. CDR1 is MNHEY and CDR2 is SVGEGT in the germline V gene. This CDR3 has 10 amino acids. The germline V and J ends were trimmed by 8 bases and 11 bases, with 12 bases remaining between them. CDR3 residues: CASGNDGAFF. The CDR3 DNA follows: TGTGCCAGCGGAAACGACGGGGCTTTCTTT.

Ten or more counts support this clonotype. The chain has TRBV6-1 and TRBJ1-6; the match to TRBD1 covers 7 bases. The germline CDR1 and CDR2 sequences are MNHNS and SASEGT. V dropped 10 bases and J dropped 5; count of bases not matched to a gene: 5. This CDR3 spans 13 amino acids. The CDR3: CATGTDHNSPLHF. The DNA for the CDR3 is TGTGCCACCGGGACAGATCATAATTCACCCCTCCACTTT.

Ten or more counts support this clonotype. This rearrangement joins TRBV19 to TRBJ1-3, with a tentative D call TRBD1 (6 bases). The CDR3 extends over 13 amino acids. The germline V gene encodes CDR1 LNHDA and CDR2 SQIVND (reference sequence). The CDR3 loop reads CAAMGQKGNTIYF. Written as DNA, the CDR3 is TGTGCTGCGATGGGACAAAAGGGAAACACCATATATTTT.

The chain joins TRBV7-2 to TRBJ2-7; 11 bases agree with TRBD1. V shed 5 bases and J 5 bases; nucleotides not matched to a gene: 8. The germline V gene has CDR1 SGHTA and CDR2 FQGNSA. The CDR3 covers 15 residues. CDR3 protein: CASSPRDRGFHEQYF. CDR3 coding DNA: TGTGCCAGCAGCCCCCGGGACAGGGGGTTTCACGAGCAGTACTTC.

The chain recombines TRBV6-5 with TRBJ1-2; TRBD1 is a possible D gene (5 bases). Germline assignment: CDR1 MNHEY and CDR2 SVGAGI. V was cut by 4 bases and J by 3 bases, with 12 bases left in between. The CDR3 covers 14 residues. The CDR3 nucleotides are TGTGCCAGCAGTTTTGGGGCGGATGACTATGGCTACACCTTC. Translated, it gives CASSFGADDYGYTF.

This clonotype was seen a handful of times. The CDR3 region is CASSDPQRGEQYF. In nucleotides, the CDR3 is TGTGCCAGCAGCGACCCCCAGAGGGGCGAGCAGTACTTC. The rearrangement joins TRBV9 to TRBJ2-7, with D perhaps given as TRBD1 or TRBD2 (5 bases each). V lost 3 bases and J lost 6, with 13 bases in between. CDR3 length: 13 amino acids. Germline loops: CDR1 SGDLS, CDR2 YYNGEE.

As to this clonotype: A junction end diverges from the germline sequence, so it may reflect a read error. The J gene is TRBJ1-1, the V gene TRBV6-1, with a weak D call TRBD1 (6 bases). Germline V CDR1 and CDR2: MNHNS, SASEGT. The CDR3 consists of 13 residues. For the CDR3, the DNA is TGTGCCATCAGTGAGATAAGACAGGCTGAAGCTTTCTTT. Translation: CAISEIRQAEAFF.

Points on this clonotype: A single base separates this from a much larger clone, so it may be a read error. The V and J genes are TRBV7-9 and TRBJ2-5; D is ambiguous. Germline V gives CDR1 SEHNR, CDR2 FQNEAQ (reference sequence). This CDR3 is 16 amino acids long. CDR3 coding DNA: TGTACCAGCAGCTCCCCCTATGGGCCCTACCAAGAGACCCAGTACTTC. It encodes CTSSSPYGPYQETQYF.

This clonotype has a count of ten or more. The chain couples TRBV20-1 to TRBJ1-2, with 8 bases aligning to TRBD1. Germline CDR1 reads DFQATT; CDR2 reads SNEGSKA (reference sequence). The CDR3 consists of 14 residues. After removal of 3 bases from V and 13 bases from J, the junction contained 16 bases not matched to a gene. The CDR3, as DNA: TGCAGTGCTAGGCAACCGGGACAGGCTCGTGTATGCACCTTC. This codes for CSARQPGQARVCTF.

This clonotype appeared many times. This chain joins TRBV12-5 and TRBJ2-7, with 7 bases lining up with TRBD1. Germline V gene sequence: CDR1 LGHNT, CDR2 FRNRAP. J lost 5 bases, V lost 3 bases, and 7 bases had no gene match. The CDR3 length is 14 residues. The CDR3 sequence: CASGFGRGLDEQYF. The CDR3 DNA is TGTGCTAGTGGTTTTGGTAGGGGGCTTGACGAGCAGTACTTC. Complete variable domain (other parts from reference TRBV12-5 and TRBJ2-7): DARVTQTPRHKVTEMGQEVTMRCQPILGHNTVFWYRQTMMQGLELLAYFRNRAPLDDSGMPKDRFSAEMPDATLATLKIQPSEPRDSAVYFCASGFGRGLDEQYFGPGTRLTVT.

In this sample, this clonotype turned up many times. This chain joins TRBV2 and TRBJ1-6, with 9 nucleotides matching TRBD1. V lost 6 bases and J lost 7; bases outside the gene matches: 4. Germline loops: CDR1 SNHLY, CDR2 FYNNEI. CDR3 length equals 14 residues. The CDR3 is CASRRDRDNSPLHF. The DNA of the CDR3 is TGTGCCAGCAGGCGGGACAGGGACAATTCACCCCTCCACTTT.

This clonotype has just a few counts. CDR3 coding DNA: TGCGCCAGCAGCCCCTCCGGGAGGAACAGAAACATTCAGTACTTC. Translation: CASSPSGRNRNIQYF. J is TRBJ2-4 and V is TRBV4-1, with TRBD2 matching over 7 bases. In germline, CDR1 is MGHRA, CDR2 YSYEKL. This CDR3 is 15 amino acids long. V gave up 4 bases and J gave up 6 bases; unmatched junction bases: 9.

This clonotype was recorded many times. The chain is built from TRBV3-1 and TRBJ2-7; no clear D gene. Germline values: CDR1 LGHDT, CDR2 YNNKEL (reference sequence). The length of the CDR3 is 13 residues. Between the trimmed V and J ends, which lost 4 bases and 4 bases, there was a span of 11 bases. CDR3 bases: TGTGCCAGCAGCCGTACCGTCGGGTACGAGCAGTACTTC. Protein sequence: CASSRTVGYEQYF.

This clonotype has ten or more counts. The chain carries TRBV28 and TRBJ2-7, with D unresolved. V lost 10 bases and J lost 4, with 11 bases in between. The length of the CDR3 is 11 residues. CDR1 is MDHEN, CDR2 SYDVKM, per germline. The CDR3 DNA follows: TGTGCCACTCTCTACCGTTACGAGCAGTACTTC. Translating it yields CATLYRYEQYF. Full variable domain (remainder filled in from reference TRBV28 and TRBJ2-7): DVKVTQSSRYLVKRTGEKVFLECVQDMDHENMFWYRQDPGLGLRLIYFSYDVKMKEKGDIPEGYSVSREKKERFSLILESASTNQTSMYLCATLYRYEQYFGPGTRLTVT.

Ten or more counts support this clonotype. V usage is TRBV12-3 or TRBV12-4 and J usage is TRBJ1-5, with 8 bases fitting TRBD1. Trimming cost V 5 bases and J 2 bases; bases outside gene matches: 8. The length of the CDR3 is 16 residues. In nucleotides, the CDR3 is TGTGCCAGCAGTCCTAGGACAGGGTACGGCAATCAGCCCCAGCATTTT. This codes for CASSPRTGYGNQPQHF.

The chain combines TRBV20-1 with TRBJ1-2; no clear D. V shed 3 bases and J shed 4 bases, with 18 bases lying between them. The CDR3 has 15 residues. CDR1 and CDR2 (germline): DFQATT, SNEGSKA (reference sequence). CDR3: CSASIGSRWPYGYTF. DNA for the CDR3: TGCAGTGCTAGTATCGGCAGTCGATGGCCCTATGGCTACACCTTC.

This clonotype was observed at least ten times. The chain has TRBV28 and TRBJ1-6, with a tentative D call TRBD1 (6 bases). Germline CDR1 MDHEN, CDR2 SYDVKM. The CDR3 spans 15 residues. V was trimmed by 7 bases and J by 13 bases, leaving 23 bases between them. The DNA of the CDR3 is TGTGCCAGCATCCAAGGAGGGGACACCTTTACTCCCCTCCACTTT. This sequence encodes CASIQGGDTFTPLHF.

This clonotype occurred a few times. The rearrangement joins TRBV6-1 to TRBJ2-5; the D is unclear. The germline V gene has CDR1 MNHNS and CDR2 SASEGT. The ends were cut back, 7 bases at V and 2 bases at J, with 17 bases in the middle. This CDR3 has 15 amino acids. CDR3 in amino acids: CASTLTPTGQETQYF. The CDR3 coding sequence is TGTGCCAGCACCTTAACACCTACTGGGCAAGAGACCCAGTACTTC.

Ten or more counts support this clonotype. The chain couples TRBV5-6 to TRBJ2-7; TRBD1 aligns across 9 bases. Germline V gene data show CDR1 as SGHDT and CDR2 as YYEEEE. V trimming: 3 bases; J trimming: 7 bases; junction bases outside the gene matches: 11. The CDR3 consists of 15 residues. CDR3 sequence (DNA): TGTGCCAGCAGCTCGGGGACAGGGAACGGCTGGGAGCAGTACTTC. It translates to CASSSGTGNGWEQYF. Looking up the rest from reference TRBV5-6 and TRBJ2-7 gives the full variable domain: DAGVTQSPTHLIKTRGQQVTLRCSPKSGHDTVSWYQQALGQGPQFIFQYYEEEERQRGNFPDRFSGHQFPNYSSELNVNALLLGDSALYLCASSSGTGNGWEQYFGPGTRLTVT.

This clonotype was detected ten times or more. The chain recombines TRBV5-1 with TRBJ1-6; D not certain. The CDR3 covers 14 residues. The V gene lost 2 bases and the J gene lost 2 bases, with 5 bases spanning the gap. Germline assignment: CDR1 SGHRS and CDR2 YFSETQ. The CDR3 protein is CASSFGAYNSPLHF. CDR3 in DNA: TGCGCCAGCAGCTTTGGAGCCTATAATTCACCCCTCCACTTT.

The CDR3 DNA reads TGTGCCAGCAGCCAAGTCAGTACTGAAGCTTTCTTT. As protein: CASSQVSTEAFF. V is TRBV3-1 and J is TRBJ1-1; D unclear. Germline-derived CDR1 and CDR2 are LGHDT and YNNKEL (reference sequence). This CDR3 is built from 12 residues. V lost 1 base to trimming and J lost 5 bases, with 5 bases between them.